These 25 T cell receptor beta chains share one sample of origin, sequenced in a study of T cell responses to AZD1222 COVID-19 vaccine. TCRdb keeps only in-frame clones here, not all; method: immunoSEQ multiplex PCR. The table lists tens of thousands of clones, over 90% of them singletons. The specimen was peripheral blood, collected on day 0 of AZD1222 vaccination. The receptors were gathered from an adult in good health.

The J gene is TRBJ2-7, the V gene TRBV21-1; the D call TRBD1 from the table was never checked on the DNA. TRBV21-1 is a pseudogene segment. This CDR3 region has 14 residues. The CDR3 is CASSNKDRDYEQYF. CDR3 bases: TGTGCCAGCAGCAATAAGGACAGGGATTACGAGCAGTACTTC.

The chain carries TRBV6-5 and TRBJ1-2; 9 positions match TRBD1. The germline gives CDR1 MNHEY, CDR2 SVGAGI. The CDR3 is 13 amino acids. Trimming cost V 7 bases and J 3 bases; bases outside gene matches: 3. The CDR3 DNA reads TGTGCCAGCACCGACAGGGGGTACTATGGCTACACCTTC. Amino acids: CASTDRGYYGYTF.

The chain uses TRBV28 and TRBJ1-2; D remains unclear. The length of the CDR3 is 11 residues. Trimming took 10 bases from V and 7 from J, leaving 13 bases between them. The germline V gene has CDR1 MDHEN and CDR2 SYDVKM. Here the CDR3 reads CATRRGSGYTF. The CDR3 coding sequence is TGTGCCACGAGACGTGGAAGTGGCTACACCTTC.

Note on this clone: The junction and the germline gene differ at one end; a read error may be behind it. The chain links TRBV7-7 to TRBJ2-5; D is perhaps TRBD1 (6 bases). CDR1 and CDR2 from the germline V gene are SSHAT and FNYEAQ (reference sequence). The CDR3 contains 13 residues. CDR3 sequence (DNA): TGTGCTAGCAGCTTATGGACAGCAGAGACCCAGTACTTC. It translates to CASSLWTAETQYF.

The chain has TRBV9 and TRBJ1-2; D is uncertain. The CDR3 totals 15 residues. Germline V gene sequence: CDR1 SGDLS, CDR2 YYNGEE. The V end lost 4 bases, the J end lost 3 bases, and 16 bases lay between the germline ends. The chain's CDR3 is CASSPSGWSDYGYTF. The DNA for the CDR3 is TGTGCCAGCAGCCCATCAGGTTGGAGTGACTATGGCTACACCTTC.

The V gene is TRBV5-1, the J gene TRBJ1-3, with D possibly being TRBD1 (5 bases). The germline CDR1 and CDR2 sequences are SGHRS and YFSETQ. V was cut by 0 bases and J by 9 bases, with 10 bases left in between. CDR3 length: 13 residues. The CDR3, as DNA: TGCGCCAGCAGCTTGGCCGTCCAGGGCACCATATATTTT. As protein: CASSLAVQGTIYF.

This clone was seen once. The chain employs TRBV2 and TRBJ1-2, with a possible D match to TRBD1 (5 bases). V was pared by 0 bases and J by 4 bases, with 9 bases between. This CDR3 is 14 amino acids long. Germline CDR1 and CDR2: SNHLY and FYNNEI. This CDR3 is CASSEAQGRYGYTF. The CDR3 DNA follows: TGTGCCAGCAGTGAAGCCCAGGGTCGCTATGGCTACACCTTC.

The rearrangement uses TRBV5-4 and TRBJ1-1; possible D gene TRBD1, 6 bases. The CDR3 is 14 residues long. Germline V lookup: CDR1 SGHNT, CDR2 YYREEE (reference sequence). V was cut by 4 bases and J by 1 base, with 11 bases left in between. This chain's CDR3 is CASSTGKGNTEAFF. The DNA of the CDR3 is TGTGCCAGCAGCACAGGGAAGGGGAACACTGAAGCTTTCTTT.

The chain couples TRBV28 to TRBJ1-4, with 9 nucleotides matching TRBD1. The germline CDR1 and CDR2 sequences are MDHEN and SYDVKM. The CDR3 runs 15 residues. After removal of 5 bases from V and 5 bases from J, the junction contained 6 bases not matched to a gene. The CDR3 reads CASSPDRGLNEKLFF. CDR3 DNA sequence: TGTGCCAGCAGTCCGGACAGGGGTTTAAATGAAAAACTGTTTTTT.

The rearrangement joins TRBV19 to TRBJ2-2; D is perhaps TRBD1 (6 bases). V lost 3 bases and J 4 bases, leaving 15 bases between the germline ends. Germline values: CDR1 LNHDA, CDR2 SQIVND (reference sequence). The CDR3 sequence is 16 residues long. CDR3 sequence (DNA): TGTGCCAGTAGTATTGATTCAGGGGCGGGCACCGGGGAGCTGTTTTTT. Amino acid sequence: CASSIDSGAGTGELFF.

This sequence joins TRBV6-1 and TRBJ2-1; 12 positions agree with TRBD1. CDR1 is MNHNS, CDR2 SASEGT, per germline. The CDR3 length is 18 residues. Germline trimming cut 3 bases from V and 0 bases from J; bases unmatched to any gene: 6. This chain's CDR3 is CASSDPRDRGRSYNEQFF. In DNA form, the CDR3 reads TGTGCCAGCAGTGATCCTCGGGACAGGGGGCGCTCCTACAATGAGCAGTTCTTC.

This clone came up once. This chain joins TRBV7-9 and TRBJ1-1; D is undetermined. The V end lost 5 bases, the J end lost 3 bases, and 4 bases lay between the germline ends. Germline CDR1 is SEHNR and CDR2 is FQNEAQ (reference sequence). This CDR3 is 11 amino acids long. The CDR3 protein is CASSPYTEAFF. DNA for the CDR3: TGTGCCAGCAGCCCGTACACTGAAGCTTTCTTT.

In nucleotides, the CDR3 is TGTGCCAGCTCACCGCGGACCAAAAGCTCCTACAATGAGCAGTTCTTC. Amino acid sequence: CASSPRTKSSYNEQFF. The chain couples TRBV18 to TRBJ2-1; D is undetermined. The CDR3 is 16 amino acids. Trimming took 3 bases from V and 0 from J, leaving 12 bases between them. Per germline, CDR1 KGHSH and CDR2 LQKENI.

This CDR3 is CASSRGPLMDYGYTF. The CDR3 bases are TGTGCCAGCTCACGAGGGCCTTTAATGGACTATGGCTACACCTTC. This chain uses TRBV18 with TRBJ1-2; D is uncertain. V was pared by 4 bases and J by 3 bases, with 15 bases between. The CDR3 extends over 15 amino acids. Per the germline V gene, CDR1 is KGHSH and CDR2 is LQKENI.

This chain uses TRBV11-2 with TRBJ2-5; 9 nucleotides align to TRBD1. This CDR3 contains 14 residues. The V gene end was trimmed by 7 bases and the J gene end by 8 bases; junction bases not matched to a gene: 11. Germline V lookup: CDR1 SGHAT, CDR2 FQNNGV. The DNA for the CDR3 is TGTGCCAGCACCAACAACAGGGGGCTCTCCACCCAGTACTTC. This gives the protein CASTNNRGLSTQYF.

This clone was observed a single time. This rearrangement joins TRBV6-1 to TRBJ2-7; D unresolved. Per germline, CDR1 MNHNS and CDR2 SASEGT. This CDR3 spans 13 amino acids. Trimming cost V 1 base and J 0 bases, with 4 bases left between them. As DNA, the CDR3 is TGTGCCAGCAGTGAAGGATTCTCCTACGAGCAGTACTTC. Its translation is CASSEGFSYEQYF.

V is TRBV19 and J is TRBJ1-5, with D unclear. V shed 7 bases and J shed 0 bases, with 7 bases lying between them. Germline assignment: CDR1 LNHDA and CDR2 SQIVND (reference sequence). The length of the CDR3 is 13 residues. CDR3 sequence (DNA): TGTGCCAGTAACCAATATAGCAATCAGCCCCAGCATTTT. Translated: CASNQYSNQPQHF.

V is TRBV30 and J is TRBJ1-5, with TRBD1 as a possible D gene (5 bases). CDR1 is GTSNPN and CDR2 is SVGIG in the germline V gene (reference sequence). This CDR3 has 18 residues. V was trimmed by 3 bases and J by 0 bases, leaving 21 bases between them. CDR3 DNA: TGTGCCTGGAGGGCCGGGACCGCCCTGGGGGGTAGCAATCAGCCCCAGCATTTT. Translated, it gives CAWRAGTALGGSNQPQHF.

The chain links TRBV3-1 (or the pseudogene TRBV3-2) to TRBJ2-2; no firm D call. Germline-derived CDR1 and CDR2 are LGHDT and YNNKEL (reference sequence). V was cut by 0 bases and J by 2 bases, with 13 bases left in between. The CDR3 has 17 amino acids. The CDR3 DNA reads TGTGCCAGCAGCCAAGAATCCCTTCCCACCAACACCGGGGAGCTGTTTTTT. Residues: CASSQESLPTNTGELFF.

This chain joins TRBV12-3 or TRBV12-4 and TRBJ1-2, with 9 positions matching TRBD1. The V gene end was trimmed by 6 bases and the J gene end by 8 bases; junction bases not matched to a gene: 7. This CDR3 spans 13 amino acids. Here the CDR3 DNA reads TGTGCCAGCAGCCCACAGGGGGCACTGGGCTACACCTTC. This gives the protein CASSPQGALGYTF.

This chain connects TRBV3-1 (or the pseudogene TRBV3-2) to TRBJ1-2; D remains unclear. The CDR3 is 12 residues long. The germline V gene encodes CDR1 LGHDT and CDR2 YNNKEL (reference sequence). Trimming took 2 bases from V and 8 from J, leaving 9 bases between them. DNA for the CDR3: TGTGCCAGCAGCCAAATGGGAAGCGGCTACACCTTC. This sequence encodes CASSQMGSGYTF.

This clone has just a few counts. The chain recombines TRBV7-2 with TRBJ1-5, with D perhaps TRBD1 (5 bases). V was pared by 0 bases and J by 3 bases, with 9 bases between. Germline CDR1 reads SGHTA; CDR2 reads FQGNSA. The CDR3 totals 15 residues. The CDR3 sequence: CASSLAPGYNQPQHF. The CDR3 DNA follows: TGTGCCAGCAGCTTAGCGCCAGGGTACAATCAGCCCCAGCATTTT.

This chain joins TRBV7-2 and TRBJ1-1; D gene unclear. The CDR3 totals 13 residues. The V and J ends lost 1 base and 1 base respectively, with 4 bases between them. Germline V CDR1 and CDR2: SGHTA, FQGNSA. The CDR3: CASSLVWNTEAFF. For the CDR3, the DNA is TGTGCCAGCAGCTTAGTCTGGAACACTGAAGCTTTCTTT.

CDR3 nucleotides: TGTGCCAGCAGCCAAGAGGATGGGAGACTGACCCTCAATCAGCCCCAGCATTTT. Its protein product is CASSQEDGRLTLNQPQHF. V usage is TRBV4-2 and J usage is TRBJ1-5; D call uncertain. V was clipped by 0 bases and J by 3 bases, with 18 bases between them. The germline V gene has CDR1 LGHNA and CDR2 YNFKEQ. The CDR3 runs 18 residues.

The V and J genes are TRBV2 and TRBJ2-3; maybe TRBD2 (5 bases). Trimming took off 4 bases at V and 4 bases at J, with 9 bases between the two ends. The germline CDR1 and CDR2 sequences are SNHLY and FYNNEI. CDR3 length: 13 residues. The CDR3 DNA reads as TGTGCCAGCAGTGTTGAGCGGTCAGATACGCAGTATTTT. It encodes CASSVERSDTQYF.